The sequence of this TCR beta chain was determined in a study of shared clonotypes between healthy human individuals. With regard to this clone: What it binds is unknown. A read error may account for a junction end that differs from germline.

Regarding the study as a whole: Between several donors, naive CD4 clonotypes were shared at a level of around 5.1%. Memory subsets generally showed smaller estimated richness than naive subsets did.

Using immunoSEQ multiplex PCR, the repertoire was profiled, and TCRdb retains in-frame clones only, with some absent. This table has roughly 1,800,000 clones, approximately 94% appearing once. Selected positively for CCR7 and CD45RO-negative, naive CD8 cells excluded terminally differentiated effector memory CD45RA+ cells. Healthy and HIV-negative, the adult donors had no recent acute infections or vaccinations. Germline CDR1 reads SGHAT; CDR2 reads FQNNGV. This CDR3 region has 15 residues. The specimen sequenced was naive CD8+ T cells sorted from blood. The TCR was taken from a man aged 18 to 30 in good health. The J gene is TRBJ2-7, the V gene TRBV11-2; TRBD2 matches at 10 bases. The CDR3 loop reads CASSLAGGSAYEQYF. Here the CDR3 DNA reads TGTGCCAGCAGTTTAGCGGGGGGAAGCGCCTACGAGCAGTACTTC.